This TCR beta chain was captured in a study of T cells after yellow fever vaccination (dated by TCRdb to between 2018 and 2021). Broadly, across the study: Libraries from fractions with low cell numbers were prepared with the SMART-Seq v4 Ultra Low Input RNA kit. Blood was drawn at multiple timepoints before and after primary and secondary immunization, with bulk PBMC replicates and cell subsets isolated. Two healthy male donors made up the cohort, one aged 18 to 29 years and the other aged 30 to 40 years. To follow T-cell clones before and after primary and booster YFV17D yellow fever vaccination, bulk TCR alpha and beta repertoires were sequenced over time. Overall study results and their limits: The study included only a couple of donors, which limits how far the findings can be generalized. Most clones expanded after primary vaccination were re-detected after the booster (around 96% of CD4 and approximately 88% of CD8), suggesting broad memory maintenance. The secondary T-cell response was found to be weaker but faster than the primary response, with a peak reached on day 5 rather than on day 15. A small fraction of clonotypes showed up in both the CD4 and CD8 compartments, probably as a result of convergent recombination. Computational filtering was needed because FACS-sorted repertoires could contain abundant contaminating clonotypes from the bulk population.

This clonotype was detected many times. Its target antigen remains unknown. Per-base quality was not reported, and no clone a single base away is much larger than it. The germline V gene (reference sequence) sets CDR1 to DFQATT and CDR2 to SNEGSKA. The junction shows trimming of 6 bases on V and 6 bases on J, plus 17 bases between the germline ends. Counted from cysteine to phenylalanine, this CDR3 has 13 amino acids. The CDR3 DNA has 39 bases and is translated from base 1. Sequencer: Illumina NovaSeq 6000. TCR cDNA was synthesized by 5'RACE template switching, through which a universal primer site and unique molecular identifiers were introduced. cDNA synthesis was primed from both the TCR alpha and TCR beta constant segments. Two PCR steps were used to amplify libraries, with sample barcodes and sequencing adapters being added in the second step. Sequencing of libraries was done on Illumina HiSeq 2500 (2x100 bp) or NovaSeq (2x150 bp). Per the source publication's procedure: MIGEC handled demultiplexing of reads and collapsing into UMI consensus sequences, while MiXCR performed V(D)J alignment. Using edgeR on replicate PBMC samples, clonotypes were called vaccine-responding if FDR was below 0.01 and the log2 fold change was above 5 up to day 15. Bulk clonotypes were assigned CD4 or CD8 identity according to which sequenced CD4 or CD8 repertoire held them at higher abundance. TCRdb handled the public reads itself, with Q25 trimming in fastp and clone calling in MiXCR, and kept productive beta chains. Under each unique CDR3 protein, matching rows form one entry showing the most common genes and DNA. These V and J calls rely on TCRdb rather than the paper's analysis. This sample is represented by hundreds of thousands of distinct CDR3 sequences; less than 4.5% of them were singletons. Jointly, the top ten make up about 20% of the sample.

This specimen's treatment or condition label, per the study, means: live attenuated yellow fever vaccine strain. At every blood-draw timepoint, two biological replicates of bulk PBMCs were collected. A standard Ficoll-Paque protocol was used to isolate PBMCs from peripheral blood. TriZol was used to extract RNA from bulk PBMCs, CD4 and CD8 fractions, and dextramer-positive and dextramer-negative fractions. This sequence was found in a man aged 18 to 29 who received the YFV17D yellow fever vaccine. This sequence uses TRBV20-1 and TRBJ2-5; TRBD2 could be the D gene, as 5 bases match. The sample in question was PBMCs, obtained on the day of the yellow fever booster vaccination. The CDR3 in this case is CSARLSRAQTQYF. The bases read TGCAGTGCCCGACTTTCGCGGGCGCAGACCCAGTACTTC.